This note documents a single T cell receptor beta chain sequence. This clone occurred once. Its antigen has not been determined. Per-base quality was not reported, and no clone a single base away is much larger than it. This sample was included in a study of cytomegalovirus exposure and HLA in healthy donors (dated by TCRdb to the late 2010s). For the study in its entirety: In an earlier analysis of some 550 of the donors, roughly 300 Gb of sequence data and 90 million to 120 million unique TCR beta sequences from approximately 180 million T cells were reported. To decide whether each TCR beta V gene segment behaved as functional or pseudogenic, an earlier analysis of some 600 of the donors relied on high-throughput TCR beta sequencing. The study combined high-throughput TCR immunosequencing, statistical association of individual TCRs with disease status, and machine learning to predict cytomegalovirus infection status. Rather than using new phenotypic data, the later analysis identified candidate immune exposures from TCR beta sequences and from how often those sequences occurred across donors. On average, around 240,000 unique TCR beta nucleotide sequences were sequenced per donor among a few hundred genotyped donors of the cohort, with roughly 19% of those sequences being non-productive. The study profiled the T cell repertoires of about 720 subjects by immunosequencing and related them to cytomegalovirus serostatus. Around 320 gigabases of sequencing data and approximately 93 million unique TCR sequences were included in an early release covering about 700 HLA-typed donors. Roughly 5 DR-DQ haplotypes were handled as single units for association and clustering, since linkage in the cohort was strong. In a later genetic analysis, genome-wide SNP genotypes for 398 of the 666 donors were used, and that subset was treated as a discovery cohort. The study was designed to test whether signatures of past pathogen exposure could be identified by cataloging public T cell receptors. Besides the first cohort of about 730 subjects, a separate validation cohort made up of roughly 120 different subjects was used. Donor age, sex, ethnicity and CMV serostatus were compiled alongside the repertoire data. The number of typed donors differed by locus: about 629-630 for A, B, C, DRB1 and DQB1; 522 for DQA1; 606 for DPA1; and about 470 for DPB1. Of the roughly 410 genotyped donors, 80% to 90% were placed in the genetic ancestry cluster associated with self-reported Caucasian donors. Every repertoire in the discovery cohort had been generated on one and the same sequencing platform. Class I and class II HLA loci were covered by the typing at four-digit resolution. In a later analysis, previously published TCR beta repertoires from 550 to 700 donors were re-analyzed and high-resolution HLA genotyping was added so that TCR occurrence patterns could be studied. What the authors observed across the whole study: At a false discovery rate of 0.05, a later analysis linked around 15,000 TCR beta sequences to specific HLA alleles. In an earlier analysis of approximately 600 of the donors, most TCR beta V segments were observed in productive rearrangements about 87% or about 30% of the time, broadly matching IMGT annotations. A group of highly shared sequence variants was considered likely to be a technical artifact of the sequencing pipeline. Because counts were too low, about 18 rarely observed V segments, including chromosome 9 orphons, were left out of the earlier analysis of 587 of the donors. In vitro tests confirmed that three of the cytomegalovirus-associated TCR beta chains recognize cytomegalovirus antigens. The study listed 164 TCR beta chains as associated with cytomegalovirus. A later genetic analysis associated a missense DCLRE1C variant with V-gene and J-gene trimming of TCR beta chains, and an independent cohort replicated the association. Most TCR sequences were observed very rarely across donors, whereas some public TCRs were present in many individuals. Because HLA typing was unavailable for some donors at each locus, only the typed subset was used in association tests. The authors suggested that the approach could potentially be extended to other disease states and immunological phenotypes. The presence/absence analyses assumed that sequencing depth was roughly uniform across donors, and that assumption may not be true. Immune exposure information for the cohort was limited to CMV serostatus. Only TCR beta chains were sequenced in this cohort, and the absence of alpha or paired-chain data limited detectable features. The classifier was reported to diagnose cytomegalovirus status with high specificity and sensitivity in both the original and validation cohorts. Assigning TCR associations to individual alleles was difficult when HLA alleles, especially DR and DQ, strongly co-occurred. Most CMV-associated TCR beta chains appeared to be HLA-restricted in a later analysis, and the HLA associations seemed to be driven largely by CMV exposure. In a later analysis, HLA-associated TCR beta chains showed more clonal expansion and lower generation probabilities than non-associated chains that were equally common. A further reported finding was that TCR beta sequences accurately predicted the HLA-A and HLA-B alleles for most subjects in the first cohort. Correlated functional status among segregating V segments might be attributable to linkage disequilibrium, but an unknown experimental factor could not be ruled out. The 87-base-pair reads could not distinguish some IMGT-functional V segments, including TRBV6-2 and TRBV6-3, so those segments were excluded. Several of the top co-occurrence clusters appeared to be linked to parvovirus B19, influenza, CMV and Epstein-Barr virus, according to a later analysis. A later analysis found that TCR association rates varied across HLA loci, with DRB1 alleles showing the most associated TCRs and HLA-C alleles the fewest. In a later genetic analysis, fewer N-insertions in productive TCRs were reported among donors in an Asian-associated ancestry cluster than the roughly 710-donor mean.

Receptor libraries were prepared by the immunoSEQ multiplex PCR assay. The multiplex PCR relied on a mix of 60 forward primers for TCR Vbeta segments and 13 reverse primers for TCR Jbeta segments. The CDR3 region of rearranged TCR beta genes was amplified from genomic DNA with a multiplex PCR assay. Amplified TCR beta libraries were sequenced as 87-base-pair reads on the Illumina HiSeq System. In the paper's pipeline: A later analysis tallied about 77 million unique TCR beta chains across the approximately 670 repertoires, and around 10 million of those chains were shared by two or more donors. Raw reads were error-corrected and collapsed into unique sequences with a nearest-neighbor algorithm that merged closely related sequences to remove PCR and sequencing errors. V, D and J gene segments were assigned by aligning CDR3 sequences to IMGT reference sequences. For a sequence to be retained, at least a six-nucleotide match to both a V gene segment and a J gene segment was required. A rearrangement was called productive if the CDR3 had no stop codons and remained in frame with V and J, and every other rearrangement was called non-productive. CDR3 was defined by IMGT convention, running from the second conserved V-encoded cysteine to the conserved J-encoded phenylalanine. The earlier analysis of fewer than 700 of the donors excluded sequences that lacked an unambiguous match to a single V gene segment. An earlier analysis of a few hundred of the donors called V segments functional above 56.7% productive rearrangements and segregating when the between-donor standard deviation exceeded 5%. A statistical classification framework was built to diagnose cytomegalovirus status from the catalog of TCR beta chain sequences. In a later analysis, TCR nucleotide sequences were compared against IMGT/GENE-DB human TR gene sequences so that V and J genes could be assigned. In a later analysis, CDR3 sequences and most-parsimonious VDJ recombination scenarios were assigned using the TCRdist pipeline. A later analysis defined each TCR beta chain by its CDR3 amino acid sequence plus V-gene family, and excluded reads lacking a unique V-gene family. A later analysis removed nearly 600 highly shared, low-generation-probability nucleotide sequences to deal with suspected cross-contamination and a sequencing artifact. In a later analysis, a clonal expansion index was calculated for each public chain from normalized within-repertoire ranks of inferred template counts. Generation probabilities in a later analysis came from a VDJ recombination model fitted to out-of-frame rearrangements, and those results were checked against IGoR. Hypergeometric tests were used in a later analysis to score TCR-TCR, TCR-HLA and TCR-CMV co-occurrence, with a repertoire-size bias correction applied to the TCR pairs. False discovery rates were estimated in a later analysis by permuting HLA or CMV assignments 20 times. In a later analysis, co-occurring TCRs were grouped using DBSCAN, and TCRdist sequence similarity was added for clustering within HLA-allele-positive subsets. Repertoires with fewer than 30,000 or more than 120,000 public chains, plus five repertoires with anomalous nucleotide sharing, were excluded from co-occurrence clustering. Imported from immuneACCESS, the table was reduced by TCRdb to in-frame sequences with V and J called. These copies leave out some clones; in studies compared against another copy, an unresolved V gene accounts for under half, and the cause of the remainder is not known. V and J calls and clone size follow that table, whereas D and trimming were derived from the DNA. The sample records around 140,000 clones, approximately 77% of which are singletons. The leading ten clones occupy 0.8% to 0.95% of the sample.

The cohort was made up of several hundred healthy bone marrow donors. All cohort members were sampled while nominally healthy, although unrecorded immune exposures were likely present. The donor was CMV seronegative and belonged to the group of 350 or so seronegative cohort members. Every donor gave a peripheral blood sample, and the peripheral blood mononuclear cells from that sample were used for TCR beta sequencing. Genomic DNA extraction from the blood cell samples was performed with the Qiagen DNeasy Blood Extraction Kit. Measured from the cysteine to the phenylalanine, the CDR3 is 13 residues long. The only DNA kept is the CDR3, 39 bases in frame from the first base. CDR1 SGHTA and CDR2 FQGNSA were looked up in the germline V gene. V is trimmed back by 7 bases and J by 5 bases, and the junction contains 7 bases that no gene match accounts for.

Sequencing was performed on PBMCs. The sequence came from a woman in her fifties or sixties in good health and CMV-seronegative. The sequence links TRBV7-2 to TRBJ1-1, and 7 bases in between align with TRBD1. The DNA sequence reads TGTGCCAGCACTACGTACAGGGGTACTGAAGCTTTCTTT. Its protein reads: CASTTYRGTEAFF.